The clone carrying this T cell receptor beta chain was detected many times. What it recognizes is unknown. These data come from a study of breast tumors, draining lymph nodes, adjacent tissues. Study-level findings and limits: The lymph node origin of tumor T cells was framed as consistent with a hypothesis, not demonstrated. Data fit most tumor T cells coming from lymph node, expanding in tumor. Tumors had less TCR diversity than lymph nodes, more than nontumor tissue.

Trimming cost V 10 bases and J 2 bases, with 13 bases left between them. Germline CDR1 is ENHRY and CDR2 is SYGVKD. The CDR3 has 13 amino acids. Samples came from axillary lymph nodes draining the breast cancer. TCRdb passed the multiplex PCR reads through MiXCR, listing each CDR3 protein once. Among about 140,000 distinct CDR3 sequences listed, about 30% were seen once. The TCR sequence derives from a female donor with breast cancer. Some clones in this sample may be carry-over from other donors' samples. This chain connects TRBV10-3 to TRBJ2-3; D may correspond to TRBD1 or TRBD2 (6 bases each). The sample taken for sequencing was axillary lymph node tissue. For the CDR3, the DNA is TGTGCCACCACGGGGGCCCCCACAGATACGCAGTATTTT. It encodes CATTGAPTDTQYF.